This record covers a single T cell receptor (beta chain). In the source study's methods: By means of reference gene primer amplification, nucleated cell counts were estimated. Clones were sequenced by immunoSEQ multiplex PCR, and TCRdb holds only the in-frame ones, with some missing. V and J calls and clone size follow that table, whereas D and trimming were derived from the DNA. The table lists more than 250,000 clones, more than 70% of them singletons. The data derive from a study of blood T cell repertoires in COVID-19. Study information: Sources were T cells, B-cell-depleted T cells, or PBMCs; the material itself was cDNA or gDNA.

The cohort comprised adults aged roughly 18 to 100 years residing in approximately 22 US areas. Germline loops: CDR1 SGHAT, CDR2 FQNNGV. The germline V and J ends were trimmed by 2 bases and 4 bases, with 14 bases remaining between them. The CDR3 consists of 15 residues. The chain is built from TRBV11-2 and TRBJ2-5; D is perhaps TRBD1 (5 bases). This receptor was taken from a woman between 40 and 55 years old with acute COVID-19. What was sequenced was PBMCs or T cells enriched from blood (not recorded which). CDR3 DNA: TGTGCCAGCAGCTTATATATAGGGGTTTCAGAGACCCAGTACTTC. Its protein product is CASSLYIGVSETQYF.